This paragraph covers one T cell receptor (beta chain) sequence. This entry belongs to a study of graft-versus-host responses after intestinal transplantation. Some clones are missing from TCRdb's copy, which holds only in-frame ones; the method was immunoSEQ multiplex PCR. Of some 26,000 clones listed, roughly 94% were seen once; the top ten hold 0.4% to 0.55%. Specimen: PBMCs, collected 156 days after intestinal transplant. This sequence originates from a human patient who received an intestinal transplant, so some T cells may come from the graft donor.

This chain's CDR3 is CASIGRQGGELFF. DNA of the CDR3: TGTGCCAGTATCGGACGCCAAGGCGGGGAGCTGTTTTTT. The chain uses TRBV19 and TRBJ2-2; D not certain. The CDR3 is made up of 13 amino acids. Trimming left V 7 bases short and J 7 bases short, with 13 bases between. The germline V gene has CDR1 LNHDA and CDR2 SQIVND (reference sequence).